The 27 T cell receptor beta chains given below trace back to one sample, sequenced in a study of blood T cell repertoires in COVID-19. The repertoire was sequenced with immunoSEQ multiplex PCR; TCRdb's copy has only in-frame clones and lacks some. The sample records 290,000 or so clones, roughly 85% being singletons. Sequencing was carried out using PBMCs or T cells enriched from blood (not recorded which). These TCRs come from a middle-aged man who had been exposed to COVID-19.

The CDR3 DNA follows: TGTGCCAGCAGTTACTCCGGGCCAGGGGATGAAAAACTGTTTTTT. The encoded protein is CASSYSGPGDEKLFF. This rearrangement joins TRBV6-5 to TRBJ1-4; perhaps TRBD1 as D (6 bases). The CDR3 is 15 residues long. The germline CDR1 and CDR2 sequences are MNHEY and SVGAGI. Between the trimmed V and J ends, which lost 0 bases and 6 bases, there was a span of 11 bases.

The chain couples TRBV9 to TRBJ1-2, with D hard to call. The germline gives CDR1 SGDLS, CDR2 YYNGEE. The CDR3 has 12 amino acids. V dropped 6 bases and J dropped 4 bases, with 10 bases sitting between them. The CDR3 loop reads CASNGQAYGYTF. The CDR3 nucleotides read TGTGCCAGCAATGGGCAGGCCTATGGCTACACCTTC. The complete variable domain, with remaining parts taken from reference TRBV9 and TRBJ1-2, reads DSGVTQTPKHLITATGQRVTLRCSPRSGDLSVYWYQQSLDQGLQFLIQYYNGEERAKGNILERFSAQQFPDLHSELNLSSLELGDSALYFCASNGQAYGYTFGSGTRLTVV.

The J gene is TRBJ2-3, the V gene TRBV5-8, with 7 bases matching TRBD1. Trimming at V came to 3 bases and at J to 0 bases, leaving 1 base not matched to a gene. The germline V gene encodes CDR1 SGHTS and CDR2 YDEGEE. The CDR3 runs 14 residues. CDR3 loop: CASSSGGSTDTQYF. The CDR3 DNA sequence: TGTGCCAGCAGCTCAGGGGGAAGCACAGATACGCAGTATTTT.

The chain employs TRBV11-2 and TRBJ1-1; D not certain. Trimming pared 8 bases from V and 9 bases from J, leaving 16 bases between. This CDR3 has 12 residues. Per germline, CDR1 SGHAT and CDR2 FQNNGV. CDR3 protein: CASRQEEGKAFF. CDR3 sequence (DNA): TGTGCCAGCCGCCAAGAGGAGGGAAAAGCTTTCTTT.

This rearrangement joins TRBV27 to TRBJ1-1; D is possibly TRBD1 (6 bases). Trimming pared 1 base from V and 0 bases from J, leaving 9 bases between. In germline, CDR1 is MNHEY, CDR2 SMNVEV (reference sequence). This CDR3 comprises 15 residues. The CDR3: CASSLFGTLNTEAFF. CDR3 coding DNA: TGTGCCAGCAGTTTATTCGGGACATTGAACACTGAAGCTTTCTTT.

Only one count was recorded for this clone. The chain couples TRBV18 to TRBJ2-5; D is ambiguous. Trimming shortened V by 0 bases and J by 6 bases, and 11 bases separated the two germline ends. The CDR3 is 14 amino acids. CDR1 is KGHSH, CDR2 LQKENI, per germline. CDR3: CASSPPGQAQTQYF. The CDR3, as DNA: TGTGCCAGCTCACCACCGGGCCAGGCCCAGACCCAGTACTTC.

J is TRBJ2-1 and V is TRBV12-3 or TRBV12-4, with D hard to call. V shed 7 bases and J shed 8 bases, with 9 bases lying between them. The length of the CDR3 is 11 residues. The CDR3 region is CASTLAYEQFF. Here the CDR3 DNA reads TGTGCCAGCACCTTAGCCTATGAGCAGTTCTTC.

This chain uses TRBV24-1 with TRBJ2-2; D remains ambiguous. The CDR3 is 12 residues long. Germline CDR1 reads KGHDR; CDR2 reads SFDVKD. Deletions cut 4 bases from V and 8 bases from J, with 7 bases between. CDR3 sequence reads: CATSDFVGELFF. The CDR3 region has the DNA TGTGCCACCAGTGACTTCGTTGGGGAGCTGTTTTTT.

This rearrangement joins TRBV4-2 to TRBJ1-3, with TRBD1 identical over 11 bases. J gave up 5 bases and V 0 bases, and 3 bases lay outside the gene matches. Germline V lookup: CDR1 LGHNA, CDR2 YNFKEQ. This CDR3 is built from 16 residues. Here the CDR3 reads CASSQEWTGGRNTIYF. The CDR3 DNA sequence: TGTGCCAGCAGCCAAGAATGGACAGGGGGCAGAAACACCATATATTTT.

This sequence joins TRBV5-1 and TRBJ2-7; TRBD2 matches 11 bases. Germline V gives CDR1 SGHRS, CDR2 YFSETQ. The CDR3 is made up of 15 amino acids. After removal of 2 bases from V and 2 bases from J, the junction contained 3 bases not matched to a gene. CDR3 amino acids: CASSFGGLAAYEQYF. CDR3 DNA: TGCGCCAGCAGCTTTGGGGGACTAGCGGCCTACGAGCAGTACTTC.

This clone was counted a single time. The gene calls are TRBV10-3 and TRBJ2-7, with TRBD2 as a possible D gene (5 bases). The V and J ends lost 4 bases and 6 bases respectively, with 7 bases between them. The CDR3 totals 11 residues. Germline V gene data show CDR1 as ENHRY and CDR2 as SYGVKD. CDR3 DNA: TGTGCCATCAGTGCGGGGTCCGAGCAGTACTTC. Its protein product is CAISAGSEQYF.

The chain employs TRBV3-1 (or the pseudogene TRBV3-2) and TRBJ1-3; the D gene is possibly TRBD1 (6 bases). Germline CDR1 reads LGHDT; CDR2 reads YNNKEL (reference sequence). This CDR3 contains 15 residues. Trimming took 1 base from V and 2 from J, leaving 9 bases between them. The CDR3 spells CASSQGAGAGNTIYF. The DNA for the CDR3 is TGTGCCAGCAGCCAAGGGGCAGGGGCTGGAAACACCATATATTTT.

This clone has only a few counts. CDR3 sequence (DNA): TGTGCCAGCAGTTATGCCGAGGCACCCTCTGGAAACACCATATATTTT. Amino acids: CASSYAEAPSGNTIYF. The gene calls are TRBV6-5 and TRBJ1-3; no reliable D call. Germline values: CDR1 MNHEY, CDR2 SVGAGI. There are 16 residues in the CDR3. Trimming took 3 bases from V and 0 from J, leaving 12 bases between them.

The chain links TRBV2 to TRBJ2-6, with D uncertain. V dropped 6 bases and J dropped 3 bases, with 9 bases sitting between them. Per germline, CDR1 SNHLY and CDR2 FYNNEI. The CDR3 loop spans 14 amino acids. The CDR3 DNA reads as TGTGCCAGCAGCCCCCGAGGTGGGGCCAACGTCCTGACTTTC. This translates into CASSPRGGANVLTF.

The chain has TRBV5-1 and TRBJ2-5; D is unclear. The CDR3 loop spans 14 amino acids. V gave up 0 bases and J gave up 2 bases, with 8 bases separating them. CDR1 is SGHRS and CDR2 is YFSETQ in the germline V gene. CDR3 loop: CASSLGGSQETQYF. CDR3 in DNA: TGCGCCAGCAGCTTGGGCGGCTCTCAAGAGACCCAGTACTTC. The full variable domain, completed using reference TRBV5-1 and TRBJ2-5, is KAGVTQTPRYLIKTRGQQVTLSCSPISGHRSVSWYQQTPGQGLQFLFEYFSETQRNKGNFPGRFSGRQFSNSRSEMNVSTLELGDSALYLCASSLGGSQETQYFGPGTRLLVL.

The chain couples TRBV9 to TRBJ2-1, with a tentative D call TRBD2 (5 bases). CDR3 size: 19 residues. The V gene lost 1 base and the J gene lost 4 bases, with 24 bases spanning the gap. CDR1 and CDR2 from the germline V gene are SGDLS and YYNGEE. CDR3 DNA sequence: TGTGCCAGCAGCGTATCAATTGGTAGCGCTAGAGGAGCATACAATGAGCAGTTCTTC. Protein sequence: CASSVSIGSARGAYNEQFF.

V gene TRBV12-3 or TRBV12-4 combines with J gene TRBJ1-5; D is undetermined. The CDR3 is 13 residues long. V lost 5 bases to trimming and J lost 6 bases, with 11 bases between them. The CDR3 region is CASSPRSRQPQHF. The CDR3 coding sequence is TGTGCCAGCAGTCCTAGATCCCGTCAGCCCCAGCATTTT.

The chain uses TRBV29-1 and TRBJ2-2; 9 nucleotides line up with TRBD1. Germline V gives CDR1 SQVTM, CDR2 ANQGSEA. The CDR3 totals 15 residues. The V gene end was trimmed by 1 base and the J gene end by 8 bases; junction bases not matched to a gene: 8. This chain's CDR3 is CSVEGRDRVTGELFF. The CDR3 nucleotides are TGCAGCGTTGAAGGCCGGGACAGGGTTACGGGGGAGCTGTTTTTT.

This chain connects TRBV2 to TRBJ1-2, with a weak D call TRBD1 (5 bases). CDR1 and CDR2 from the germline V gene are SNHLY and FYNNEI. Trimming stripped 6 bases from V and 0 bases from J, with 11 bases between. The CDR3 loop spans 14 amino acids. The CDR3 loop is CASRRGGTNYGYTF. DNA of the CDR3: TGTGCCAGCAGACGGGGGGGTACTAACTATGGCTACACCTTC.

CDR3 in amino acids: CAIYTSSYNEQFF. In DNA, the CDR3 is TGTGCCATCTACACCAGCTCCTACAATGAGCAGTTCTTC. The rearrangement links TRBV10-3 to TRBJ2-1; unclear D gene. The ends were cut back, 8 bases at V and 0 bases at J, with 8 bases in the middle. CDR3 length: 13 residues. Germline CDR1 ENHRY, CDR2 SYGVKD.

The chain employs TRBV6-5 and TRBJ1-2; 7 bases align to TRBD1. This CDR3 contains 14 residues. J was trimmed by 4 bases and V by 7 bases; bases with no gene match: 9. Germline CDR1 is MNHEY and CDR2 is SVGAGI. The CDR3 loop reads CASNPGQLSYGYTF. The CDR3 bases are TGTGCCAGCAACCCGGGACAGCTAAGCTATGGCTACACCTTC.

This chain links TRBV19 with TRBJ2-1; D is unclear. There are 15 residues in the CDR3. Germline CDR1 LNHDA, CDR2 SQIVND (reference sequence). Trimming shortened V by 2 bases and J by 7 bases, and 15 bases separated the two germline ends. DNA of the CDR3: TGTGCCAGTAGTATATTTATTTCTTTAGTTAATGAGCAGTTCTTC. Amino acids: CASSIFISLVNEQFF.

The chain employs TRBV24-1 and TRBJ2-5, with D unresolved. CDR3 length equals 16 residues. With 4 bases removed from V and 3 bases from J, the gap between germline ends came to 17 bases. The germline gives CDR1 KGHDR, CDR2 SFDVKD. In nucleotides, the CDR3 is TGTGCCACCAGTGAGTTATTTTTTGGCGGAAAAGAGACCCAGTACTTC. It encodes CATSELFFGGKETQYF.

V is TRBV30 and J is TRBJ2-2; 8 nucleotides match TRBD1. The CDR3 loop spans 15 amino acids. The ends lost 4 bases at V and 4 bases at J; junction bases unmatched: 8. The V gene's germline CDR1 is GTSNPN and CDR2 SVGIG (reference sequence). The CDR3 region has the DNA TGTGCCTGGAATAAAAAAGGACAGGGCACCGGGGAGCTGTTTTTT. As protein: CAWNKKGQGTGELFF.

The CDR3 region has the DNA TGCGCCAGCAGCTTGGCCCGGACTAGCGGATACGAGCAGTACTTC. It specifies CASSLARTSGYEQYF. The gene calls are TRBV5-1 and TRBJ2-7; TRBD2 aligns across 10 bases. CDR3 length: 15 residues. CDR1 is SGHRS and CDR2 is YFSETQ in the germline V gene. V shed 0 bases and J 4 bases; nucleotides not matched to a gene: 4.

This clone appeared a few times. The genes are TRBV11-3 and TRBJ1-4; 7 bases agree with TRBD1. V lost 4 bases to trimming and J lost 14 bases; unmatched junction nucleotides: 10. Germline lookup yields CDR1 SGHNT and CDR2 YENEEA. This CDR3 spans 13 amino acids. Written as DNA, the CDR3 is TGTGCCAGCAGCTCCTCTCGACAGGGTCGGCTGTTTTTT. The encoded protein is CASSSSRQGRLFF.

This clone was seen a few times. This chain connects TRBV2 to TRBJ1-4, with 7 nucleotides matching TRBD1. With 7 bases clipped from V and 7 bases from J, the junction kept 6 bases outside the gene matches. This CDR3 comprises 13 residues. Germline CDR1 and CDR2: SNHLY and FYNNEI. The CDR3 sequence: CASKFQGGEKLFF. The CDR3 region has the DNA TGTGCCAGCAAATTTCAGGGGGGTGAAAAACTGTTTTTT.